Presented here are 13 T cell receptor beta chains from one specimen sequenced in a study of cytomegalovirus exposure and HLA in healthy donors. Primers: 60 Vbeta forward and 13 Jbeta reverse. Using immunoSEQ multiplex PCR, the repertoire was profiled, and TCRdb retains in-frame clones only, with some absent. The sample gives some 140,000 clones, around 68% of which show up once; about 2% is in the top ten. The specimen sequenced was PBMCs. The receptors originated from a man aged 30 to 39 in good health and CMV-seronegative.

This clone was counted only a few times. Other DNA sequences of this sample code for an identical CDR3. V usage is TRBV5-1 and J usage is TRBJ2-2; 7 bases match TRBD1. Trimming cost V 2 bases and J 6 bases; bases outside gene matches: 7. The germline gives CDR1 SGHRS, CDR2 YFSETQ. This CDR3 region has 15 residues. The CDR3 bases are TGCGCCAGCAGCTTTGCGGACAGGAAACCCGGGGAGCTGTTTTTT. The encoded protein is CASSFADRKPGELFF. Supplemented by reference TRBV5-1 and TRBJ2-2, the full variable domain reads KAGVTQTPRYLIKTRGQQVTLSCSPISGHRSVSWYQQTPGQGLQFLFEYFSETQRNKGNFPGRFSGRQFSNSRSEMNVSTLELGDSALYLCASSFADRKPGELFFGEGSRLTVL.

A remark on this clone: Other DNA sequences in the same sample also yield this CDR3. The V gene is TRBV28, the J gene TRBJ1-4, with no clear D. The CDR3 has 11 residues. Trimming cost V 8 bases and J 4 bases, with 5 bases left between them. CDR1 MDHEN and CDR2 SYDVKM come from the germline V gene. The CDR3 loop is CASSNNEKLFF. In nucleotides, the CDR3 is TGTGCCAGCTCTAATAATGAAAAACTGTTTTTT.

In this sample, this clone turned up once. V gene TRBV19 combines with J gene TRBJ2-5, with D perhaps matching TRBD2 (6 bases). There are 13 residues in the CDR3. Trimming shortened V by 5 bases and J by 2 bases, and 9 bases separated the two germline ends. The germline V gene has CDR1 LNHDA and CDR2 SQIVND (reference sequence). CDR3 sequence reads: CASSFGLQETQYF. DNA for the CDR3: TGTGCCAGTAGTTTCGGACTACAAGAGACCCAGTACTTC.

This sequence joins TRBV28 and TRBJ1-5; D possibly corresponds to TRBD1 (6 bases). V shed 5 bases and J shed 3 bases, with 11 bases lying between them. This CDR3 spans 14 amino acids. Germline CDR1 MDHEN, CDR2 SYDVKM. As DNA, the CDR3 is TGTGCCAGCAGTGTTGGACAGTACAATCAGCCCCAGCATTTT. Protein sequence: CASSVGQYNQPQHF.

On this clone: Germline is not matched at one junction end, which may reflect a read error. The chain links TRBV30 to TRBJ1-2; the match to TRBD1 covers 7 bases. Germline lookup yields CDR1 GTSNPN and CDR2 SVGIG (reference sequence). This CDR3 comprises 14 residues. CDR3 nucleotide sequence: TGTGCCTGGAACCTAGAGGGGGCGCGGCATGGCTACCCCTTC. It specifies CAWNLEGARHGYPF.

The chain has TRBV6-1 and TRBJ1-6; 8 bases match TRBD1. Losses at the gene ends were 7 bases for V and 7 bases for J; bases not matched to a gene: 6. CDR1 is MNHNS and CDR2 is SASEGT in the germline V gene. The CDR3 extends over 14 amino acids. The CDR3 region has the DNA TGTGCCAGCATCTTAAGGGACAGGAATTCACCCCTCCACTTT. This encodes CASILRDRNSPLHF.

V is TRBV4-1 and J is TRBJ2-5; D remains ambiguous. In germline, CDR1 is MGHRA, CDR2 YSYEKL. This CDR3 spans 14 amino acids. Trimming left V 0 bases short and J 2 bases short, with 7 bases between. CDR3 nucleotides: TGCGCCAGCAGCCAAGATCCAGGTCAAGAGACCCAGTACTTC. Translated, it gives CASSQDPGQETQYF.

This rearrangement joins TRBV7-2 to TRBJ2-1; no firm D call. Per germline, CDR1 SGHTA and CDR2 FQGNSA. The CDR3 contains 14 residues. The V gene lost 1 base and the J gene lost 2 bases, with 6 bases spanning the gap. The CDR3 reads CASSLEQAYNEQFF. For the CDR3, the DNA is TGTGCCAGCAGCTTAGAGCAGGCCTACAATGAGCAGTTCTTC.

This clone is a singleton in its sample. The chain is built from TRBV28 and TRBJ2-2; TRBD2 agrees at 10 bases. In germline, CDR1 is MDHEN, CDR2 SYDVKM. The CDR3 totals 16 residues. V shed 3 bases and J 5 bases; nucleotides not matched to a gene: 6. DNA of the CDR3: TGTGCCAGCAGTTTCTTAGCGGGGGGCAGGACCGGGGAGCTGTTTTTT. Its translation is CASSFLAGGRTGELFF.

The J gene is TRBJ2-7, the V gene TRBV2; TRBD1 agrees at 9 bases. Trimming took 1 base from V and 3 from J; bases not matched to a gene: 4. This CDR3 comprises 15 residues. Germline V gives CDR1 SNHLY, CDR2 FYNNEI. The CDR3 sequence is CASSEDGTGIYEQYF. In nucleotides, the CDR3 is TGTGCCAGCAGTGAAGACGGGACAGGGATCTACGAGCAGTACTTC.

The rearrangement links TRBV9 to TRBJ2-3; D is unresolved. The germline V gene has CDR1 SGDLS and CDR2 YYNGEE. The V end lost 3 bases, the J end lost 0 bases, and 5 bases lay between the germline ends. This CDR3 is built from 13 residues. The CDR3 spells CASSASSTDTQYF. CDR3 bases: TGTGCCAGCAGCGCCTCTAGCACAGATACGCAGTATTTT.

The chain uses TRBV18 and TRBJ1-4; D gene ambiguous. The CDR3 covers 13 residues. The germline CDR1 and CDR2 sequences are KGHSH and LQKENI. Trimming took off 0 bases at V and 5 bases at J, with 4 bases between the two ends. The CDR3 sequence is CASSPPSNEKLFF. In DNA form, the CDR3 reads TGTGCCAGCTCACCACCGAGCAATGAAAAACTGTTTTTT.

The gene calls are TRBV10-3 and TRBJ2-7, with TRBD1 matching 7 bases. The junction had 7 bases not matched to a gene; V was cut back by 10 bases and J by 4 bases. CDR3 length equals 12 residues. CDR1 is ENHRY and CDR2 is SYGVKD in the germline V gene. The CDR3: CATKGTAYEQYF. The CDR3 nucleotides read TGTGCCACCAAGGGGACAGCTTACGAGCAGTACTTC.